The rows below give T cell receptor beta chains drawn from one sample of a study of T cell responses to AZD1222 COVID-19 vaccine. This table comes from immunoSEQ multiplex PCR, and its TCRdb copy is limited to in-frame clones, with some not included. In the table there are approximately 100,000 clones, 93% of which are singletons. The material sequenced was peripheral blood, taken on day 0 of AZD1222 vaccination. The receptors were gathered from an adult in good health. CDR3s include the opening cysteine and the closing phenylalanine or tryptophan. Each record gives: J gene, V gene, CDR3 length, D gene, CDR3 protein, CDR3 DNA. The D gene is left open where the match is weak.

TRBJ1-5 | TRBV2 | 14 | NA | CASSPVNSNQPQHF | TGTGCCAGCAGTCCGGTAAATAGCAATCAGCCCCAGCATTTT
TRBJ2-6 | TRBV24-1 | 18 | NA | CATSSPQGSSSGANVLTF | TGTGCCACCAGCTCCCCGCAAGGGTCGTCCTCTGGGGCCAACGTCCTGACTTTC
TRBJ2-7 | TRBV2 | 13 | TRBD1 | CAIGQGATYEQYF | TGTGCCATCGGACAGGGGGCAACCTACGAGCAGTACTTC
TRBJ2-3 | TRBV7-6 | 12 | NA | CASSPSRDTQYF | TGTGCCAGCAGCCCTTCGAGAGATACGCAGTATTTT
TRBJ2-5 | TRBV7-2 | 12 | TRBD2 | CASSLGVAGPYF | TGTGCCAGCAGCTTAGGTGTAGCGGGACCTTACTTC
TRBJ1-2 | TRBV4-2 | 13 | NA | CASSQHWTNGYTF | TGTGCCAGCAGCCAACACTGGACAAATGGCTACACCTTC
TRBJ2-5 | TRBV5-1 | 14 | NA | CASSPRTFQETQYF | TGCGCCAGCAGCCCACGGACTTTTCAAGAGACCCAGTACTTC
TRBJ2-2 | TRBV28 | 18 | NA | CASSLYTRMGQYTGELFF | TGTGCCAGCAGTTTGTATACTCGGATGGGTCAGTACACCGGGGAGCTGTTTTTT
TRBJ1-1 | TRBV7-9 | 14 | NA | CASSPVVGGTEAFF | TGTGCCAGCAGCCCAGTGGTAGGAGGCACTGAAGCTTTCTTT
TRBJ2-7 | TRBV2 | 14 | TRBD1 | CASRDGQGEYEQYF | TGTGCCAGCAGGGACGGACAGGGAGAATACGAGCAGTACTTC
TRBJ2-7 | TRBV2 | 14 | TRBD1 | CASSPGQGSAEQYF | TGTGCCAGCAGCCCGGGACAGGGGTCCGCCGAGCAGTACTTC
TRBJ1-3 | TRBV19 | 14 | NA | CASRLQGSGNTIYF | TGTGCCAGTAGATTGCAGGGCTCTGGAAACACCATATATTTT
TRBJ1-6 | TRBV18 | 16 | NA | CASSPRGTGNNSPLHF | TGTGCCAGCTCACCGAGGGGAACAGGGAACAATTCACCCCTCCACTTT
TRBJ2-2 | TRBV2 | 12 | NA | CASSPYTGELFF | TGTGCCAGCAGTCCCTACACCGGGGAGCTGTTTTTT
TRBJ2-2 | TRBV28 | 16 | NA | CASSSSSTRDTGELFF | TGTGCCAGCAGTTCTAGTAGTACTCGGGACACCGGGGAGCTGTTTTTT
TRBJ1-1 | TRBV4-2 | 14 | NA | CASSRPPGDTEAFF | TGTGCCAGCAGCCGCCCCCCCGGGGACACTGAAGCTTTCTTT
TRBJ2-7 | TRBV3-1/TRBV3-2 | 13 | NA | CASSQQGTREQYF | TGTGCCAGCAGCCAACAGGGTACGCGAGAGCAGTACTTC
TRBJ1-2 | TRBV3-1/TRBV3-2 | 16 | NA | CASSQRGGVVSYGYTF | TGTGCCAGCAGCCAACGTGGGGGGGTGGTAAGCTATGGCTACACCTTC